The rows below give T cell receptor beta chains drawn from one sample of a study of T cell repertoires in cytomegalovirus infection. TCRdb reanalysed the reads using MiXCR and keeps one entry per CDR3 protein. The sample lists roughly 320,000 distinct CDR3 sequences, 9.6% occurring once. The sequencing input was PBMCs. The origin of the receptors is a human donor in good health (CMV status not recorded). Some clones in this sample may be carry-over from other donors' samples. CDR3s include the opening cysteine and the closing phenylalanine or tryptophan. The D gene is left open where the match is weak. Size is omitted from some rows. Given values are once, few, many or a class for expanded clones.

>many|TRBJ2-3|.|TRBV20-1
CSAGLGTDTQYF
TGCAGTGCTGGCTTGGGGACAGATACGCAGTATTTT
>many|TRBJ2-2|TRBD1|TRBV4-1
CASSLVQGAANTGELFF
TGCGCCAGCAGCCTCGTACAGGGGGCAGCGAACACCGGGGAGCTGTTTTTT
>many|TRBJ2-3|TRBD1|TRBV24-1
CATSDSDRGLSADTQYF
TGTGCCACCAGTGATTCAGACAGGGGGTTAAGTGCAGATACGCAGTATTTT
>many|TRBJ1-4|TRBD1|TRBV6-1
CASSFRRQGREKLFF
TGTGCCAGCAGTTTCCGACGACAGGGGAGAGAAAAACTGTTTTTT
>few|TRBJ2-3|.|TRBV4-3
CASSQDVLGTQYF
TGCGCCAGCAGCCAAGATGTTCTAGGTACGCAGTATTTT
>many|TRBJ2-5|TRBD2|TRBV5-6
CATQGKRGGQETQYF
TGTGCCACCCAGGGGAAGCGGGGGGGCCAAGAGACCCAGTACTTC
>.|TRBJ2-2|.|TRBV29-1
CSVAEGVTGELFF
TGCAGCGTGGCAGAAGGGGTCACCGGGGAGCTGTTTTTT
>many|TRBJ1-1|.|TRBV5-6
CASSTLGRDTEAFF
TGTGCCAGCAGCACTCTCGGCCGGGACACTGAAGCTTTCTTT
>many|TRBJ1-5|TRBD1|TRBV7-2
CASNSQGAWQPQHF
TGTGCCAGCAACTCTCAGGGGGCTTGGCAGCCCCAGCATTTT
>few|TRBJ2-1|.|TRBV14
CASSPLAESYNEQFF
TGTGCCAGCAGCCCGCTAGCAGAATCTTACAATGAGCAGTTCTTC
>many|TRBJ2-2|.|TRBV10-3
CAITVGRSGELFF
TGTGCCATCACCGTGGGACGCTCCGGGGAGCTGTTTTTT
>many|TRBJ2-3|TRBD2|TRBV7-2
CASSLIAGVADTQYF
TGTGCCAGCAGCTTAATAGCGGGGGTGGCAGATACGCAGTATTTT
>many|TRBJ2-6|.|TRBV7-7
CASSPLKFTGANVLTF
TGTGCTAGCAGCCCATTAAAATTTACTGGGGCCAACGTCCTGACTTTC
>many|TRBJ1-5|.|TRBV7-2
CASSPRGGVNQPQHF
TGTGCCAGCAGCCCCCGGGGCGGGGTCAATCAGCCCCAGCATTTT
>few|TRBJ1-4|.|TRBV20-1
CSARREGGEKLFF
TGCAGTGCTAGACGCGAGGGCGGCGAAAAACTGTTTTTT
>many|TRBJ2-1|TRBD2|TRBV20-1
CSAHSGTSGRANEQFF
TGCAGTGCCCACTCCGGGACTAGCGGGAGAGCCAATGAGCAGTTCTTC
>many|TRBJ1-2|.|TRBV28
CASSLRPGDGYTF
TGTGCCAGCAGTTTAAGACCGGGAGATGGCTACACCTTC
>many|TRBJ2-1|.|TRBV5-6
CASSFGRPNSEQFF
TGTGCCAGCAGCTTCGGGCGCCCAAACAGTGAGCAGTTCTTC
>.|TRBJ1-1|.|TRBV5-1
CASSSTATEAFF
TGCGCCAGCAGCTCTACAGCGACTGAAGCTTTCTTT
>.|TRBJ2-1|.|TRBV29-1
CSVEEIDRNEQFF
TGCAGCGTTGAAGAAATAGACCGGAATGAGCAGTTCTTC
>.|TRBJ2-1|.|TRBV20-1
CSAGRGGGGNEQFF
TGCAGTGCCGGGAGAGGGGGGGGGGGTAATGAGCAGTTCTTC
>.|TRBJ1-1|TRBD1|TRBV18
CASSPGQGNTVAFF
TGTGCCAGCTCACCGGGACAGGGTAACACTGTAGCTTTCTTT
>.|TRBJ2-2|TRBD1|TRBV29-1
CSVEDRRLGTGSGELFF
TGCAGCGTTGAAGATCGACGCCTCGGGACAGGATCCGGGGAGCTGTTTTTT
>many|TRBJ2-2|.|TRBV5-6
CASGRTLATNTGELFF
TGTGCCAGCGGCAGGACACTTGCCACGAACACCGGGGAGCTGTTTTTT
>many|TRBJ1-5|.|TRBV27
CASSGTVNQPQHF
TGTGCCAGCTCCGGGACGGTCAATCAGCCCCAGCATTTT
>many|TRBJ2-2|.|TRBV7-9
CASSLDSGELFF
TGTGCCAGCAGCTTGGATTCCGGGGAGCTGTTTTTT
>many|TRBJ1-2|.|TRBV14
CASSRSGTNLFGYTF
TGTGCCAGCAGTCGCAGCGGCACGAACCTGTTTGGCTACACCTTC
>few|TRBJ2-5|.|TRBV5-6
CASSPWDGQETQYF
TGTGCCAGCAGCCCTTGGGACGGCCAAGAGACCCAGTACTTC
>many|TRBJ2-1|.|TRBV6-2/TRBV6-3
CASSYPGLNEQFF
TGTGCCAGCAGTTACCCCGGACTCAACGAGCAGTTCTTC
>many|TRBJ2-1|TRBD1|TRBV15
CATSFGTGINEQFF
TGTGCCACCTCATTCGGGACAGGGATCAATGAGCAGTTCTTC
>many|TRBJ2-1|TRBD1|TRBV29-1
CSVEGPLWTGSYNEQFF
TGCAGCGTTGAAGGACCCCTTTGGACAGGGTCTTACAATGAGCAGTTCTTC
>few|TRBJ2-5|.|TRBV7-3
CASSSAGGRGETQYF
TGTGCCAGCAGCTCGGCGGGTGGGCGGGGCGAGACCCAGTACTTC
>few|TRBJ2-7|.|TRBV29-1
CSVGRSSYEQYF
TGCAGCGTTGGAAGGAGCTCCTACGAGCAGTACTTC
>many|TRBJ2-1|.|TRBV7-9
CASSPPGHGPYNEQFF
TGTGCCAGCAGCCCCCCGGGTCATGGCCCTTACAATGAGCAGTTCTTC
>.|TRBJ1-2|.|TRBV29-1
CSVDRVGRHGYTF
TGCAGCGTTGACAGGGTGGGTCGTCATGGCTACACCTTC
>many|TRBJ1-1|.|TRBV29-1
CSAERGSTEAFF
TGCAGCGCTGAACGCGGGAGTACTGAAGCTTTCTTT
>once|TRBJ2-7|.|TRBV9
CASSAYDGDEQYF
TGTGCCAGCAGCGCGTATGATGGGGACGAGCAGTACTTC
>many|TRBJ1-4|.|TRBV7-6
CASSLARGGNEKLFF
TGTGCCAGCAGCTTAGCGAGGGGAGGGAATGAAAAACTGTTTTTT